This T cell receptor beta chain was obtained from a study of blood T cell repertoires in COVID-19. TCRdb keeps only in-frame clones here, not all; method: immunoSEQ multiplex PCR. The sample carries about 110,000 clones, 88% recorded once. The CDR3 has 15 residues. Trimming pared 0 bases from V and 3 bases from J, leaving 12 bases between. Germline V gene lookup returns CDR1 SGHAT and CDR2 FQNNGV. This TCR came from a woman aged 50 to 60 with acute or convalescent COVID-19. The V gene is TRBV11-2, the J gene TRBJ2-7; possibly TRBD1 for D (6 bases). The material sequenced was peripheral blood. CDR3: CASSLERDTYYEQYF. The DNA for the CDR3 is TGTGCCAGCAGCTTAGAACGGGACACCTACTACGAGCAGTACTTC.